The source of this T cell receptor (beta chain) is a study of blood T cell repertoires in COVID-19. Looking at the study overall: Samples representing acute and convalescent COVID-19 were sourced from the United States, Italy and Spain.

Germline-derived CDR1 and CDR2 are LGHNA and YSLEER. The ends lost 0 bases at V and 5 bases at J; junction bases unmatched: 2. The CDR3 has 15 amino acids. In the authors' methods: Estimation of nucleated cell counts was performed using reference gene primer amplification. Data came from immunoSEQ multiplex PCR; TCRdb stores just in-frame clones and leaves some out. That table is the source of V, J and clone size, and D and trimming were worked out from the DNA. The repertoire includes roughly 100,000 clones, around 88% of them detected once, and about 3.5% sits in the top ten. The sequence was obtained from a human donor in a cohort sampled during active COVID-19. Input material: peripheral blood. This rearrangement joins TRBV4-3 to TRBJ1-4; 8 bases line up with TRBD1. CDR3 loop: CASSQEHRGNEKLFF. In DNA, the CDR3 is TGCGCCAGCAGCCAAGAACACAGGGGGAATGAAAAACTGTTTTTT.